The next 4 T cell receptor beta chains were all read from a single sample in a study of blood T cell repertoires in COVID-19. The assay was immunoSEQ multiplex PCR, and TCRdb's table has in-frame clones only and misses some. Here the sample spans some 69,000 clones, around 77% being singletons. Material for sequencing was peripheral blood. All receptors come from a man aged 55 to 70 with acute or convalescent COVID-19.

This sequence joins TRBV18 and TRBJ2-7; D not certain. V was cut by 3 bases and J by 0 bases, with 21 bases left in between. The CDR3 spans 18 residues. Germline-derived CDR1 and CDR2 are KGHSH and LQKENI. CDR3 region: CASSPQSRSSVSSYEQYF. Written as DNA, the CDR3 is TGTGCCAGCTCACCCCAAAGTCGGAGCAGCGTGAGCTCCTACGAGCAGTACTTC.

This clone was detected only once. The rearrangement joins TRBV2 to TRBJ2-7; TRBD2 might be the D (7 bases). Germline V lookup: CDR1 SNHLY, CDR2 FYNNEI. V was clipped by 3 bases and J by 2 bases, with 14 bases between them. The CDR3 has 15 residues. The CDR3 DNA sequence: TGTGCCAGCAGTGAGGCGGGGGACATACCCTACGAGCAGTACTTC. The encoded protein is CASSEAGDIPYEQYF.

The J gene is TRBJ1-2, the V gene TRBV5-1; D is perhaps TRBD1 (6 bases). Trimming cost V 3 bases and J 8 bases, with 11 bases left between them. Germline CDR1 is SGHRS and CDR2 is YFSETQ. CDR3 size: 12 residues. The CDR3 loop is CASSSDRYGYTF. CDR3 bases: TGCGCCAGCAGCTCCGACAGGTACGGCTACACCTTC.

The rearrangement uses TRBV4-3 and TRBJ2-7; tentatively, D is TRBD1 (8 bases). Trimming shortened V by 5 bases and J by 5 bases, and 16 bases separated the two germline ends. Germline V lookup: CDR1 LGHNA, CDR2 YSLEER. This CDR3 comprises 14 residues. The CDR3: CASSYKQGGHEQYF. CDR3 in DNA: TGCGCCAGCAGCTACAAACAGGGGGGGCACGAGCAGTACTTC.